The 16 T cell receptor beta chains below were found in one sample sequenced in a study of identical twins. TCRdb processed the 5' RACE reads anew with MiXCR; each CDR3 protein has one entry. The sample gives 300,000 to 400,000 distinct CDR3 sequences, roughly an eighth of which show up once; around 7.8% is in the top ten. The same data also contributed to another study, on yellow fever vaccine responses in identical twins.

Input material: CD8+ T cells sorted from blood. Receptors were obtained from a woman aged 18 to 35 in good health.

CDR3 bases: TGCGCCAGCAGCCAAGAGGGGACGGATACACAAGAGACCCAGTACTTC. This encodes CASSQEGTDTQETQYF. V is TRBV4-1 and J is TRBJ2-5; D is tentatively TRBD1 or TRBD2 (5 bases each). V gave up 0 bases and J gave up 2 bases, with 13 bases separating them. Germline lookup yields CDR1 MGHRA and CDR2 YSYEKL. The CDR3 runs to 16 residues.

This clonotype was detected only a few times. The chain carries TRBV15 and TRBJ2-6; D gene uncertain. The CDR3 has 14 amino acids. In germline, CDR1 is LNHNV, CDR2 YYDKDF (reference sequence). The V end lost 5 bases, the J end lost 4 bases, and 9 bases lay between the germline ends. The chain's CDR3 is CATSSAVGANVLTF. The CDR3 nucleotides read TGTGCCACCAGCTCGGCGGTCGGGGCCAACGTCCTGACTTTC.

At least ten counts were recorded for this clonotype. This chain joins TRBV20-1 and TRBJ2-1; D might be TRBD1 (6 bases). CDR3 size: 14 residues. Trimming pared 3 bases from V and 4 bases from J, leaving 13 bases between. The germline gives CDR1 DFQATT, CDR2 SNEGSKA (reference sequence). The CDR3 nucleotides are TGCAGTGCTAGCGACCGACAGGTTTACAATGAGCAGTTCTTC. This translates into CSASDRQVYNEQFF.

The chain joins TRBV6-5 to TRBJ2-3; D not certain. The CDR3 contains 15 residues. V was pared by 3 bases and J by 2 bases, with 12 bases between. CDR1 MNHEY and CDR2 SVGAGI come from the germline V gene. The CDR3 DNA reads TGTGCCAGCAGTTATCTAAACTCCTTCACAGATACGCAGTATTTT. It yields the protein CASSYLNSFTDTQYF.

The chain uses TRBV9 and TRBJ1-2, with 7 bases identical to TRBD1. This CDR3 is 16 amino acids long. V lost 4 bases, J lost 0 bases, and 9 bases stayed unmatched. Germline CDR1 and CDR2: SGDLS and YYNGEE. CDR3 in amino acids: CASSRIDRESNYGYTF. CDR3 coding DNA: TGTGCCAGCAGCCGAATTGACAGGGAATCTAACTATGGCTACACCTTC.

This rearrangement joins TRBV6-1 to TRBJ1-1; a possible D gene is TRBD1 (5 bases). This CDR3 is 16 amino acids long. Germline V gene sequence: CDR1 MNHNS, CDR2 SASEGT. V lost 1 base and J 4 bases, leaving 16 bases between the germline ends. The CDR3 nucleotides are TGTGCCAGCAGTGAAGGGGCGGGATCCGGGGGCACTGAAGCTTTCTTT. It encodes CASSEGAGSGGTEAFF.

This clonotype has just a few counts. The V call is TRBV11-3, the J call TRBJ2-7, with D possibly TRBD1 on 5 matching bases. Germline V gene data show CDR1 as SGHNT and CDR2 as YENEEA. The CDR3 runs to 13 residues. Trimming removed 8 bases from V and 0 bases from J, with 11 bases in between. Here the CDR3 DNA reads TGTGCCAGCCTAGGGGTGAACTCCTACGAGCAGTACGTC. It encodes CASLGVNSYEQYV.

This clonotype has a handful of counts. The chain joins TRBV29-1 to TRBJ2-3, with TRBD2 identical over 10 bases. Germline CDR1 and CDR2: SQVTM and ANQGSEA. This CDR3 has 20 amino acids. Germline trimming cut 0 bases from V and 4 bases from J; bases unmatched to any gene: 19. In nucleotides, the CDR3 is TGCAGCGTTGAAGATCTCCAACCTCCAAAAGCGGGGGGGCTGCCAGATACGCAGTATTTT. Protein: CSVEDLQPPKAGGLPDTQYF.

This clonotype has a handful of counts. The chain combines TRBV6-4 with TRBJ2-1, with 15 bases fitting TRBD2. Germline V gene data show CDR1 as MRHNA and CDR2 as SNTAGT. This CDR3 has 14 residues. Losses at the gene ends were 7 bases for V and 6 bases for J; bases not matched to a gene: 1. CDR3 bases: TGTGCCAGCAAGGGACTAGCGGGAGGCAATGAGCAGTTCTTC. It specifies CASKGLAGGNEQFF.

Only a few counts were recorded for this clonotype. This rearrangement joins TRBV5-1 to TRBJ1-1, with no clear D. Germline assignment: CDR1 SGHRS and CDR2 YFSETQ. The CDR3 consists of 14 residues. Between the trimmed V and J ends, which lost 0 bases and 1 base, there was a span of 7 bases. The chain's CDR3 is CASSLETANTEAFF. CDR3 bases: TGCGCCAGCAGCTTGGAAACAGCGAACACTGAAGCTTTCTTT.

This CDR3 is CASSQDRGNTGELFF. The CDR3 DNA sequence: TGTGCCAGCTCACAGGACAGGGGAAACACCGGGGAGCTGTTTTTT. The chain has TRBV18 and TRBJ2-2; 9 bases align to TRBD1. The germline V gene has CDR1 KGHSH and CDR2 LQKENI. The CDR3 is 15 amino acids. V was clipped by 4 bases and J by 2 bases; unmatched bases: 2.

This clonotype was seen ten or more times. The CDR3 loop reads CASSEDGSYNEQFF. CDR3 sequence (DNA): TGTGCCAGCAGTGAGGACGGCTCCTACAATGAGCAGTTCTTC. This rearrangement joins TRBV6-4 to TRBJ2-1; no clear D. The germline V gene encodes CDR1 MRHNA and CDR2 SNTAGT. Trimming removed 3 bases from V and 0 bases from J, with 6 bases in between. This CDR3 spans 14 amino acids.

V is TRBV28 and J is TRBJ2-5; TRBD1 matches 10 bases. Germline lookup yields CDR1 MDHEN and CDR2 SYDVKM. The CDR3 is 16 amino acids. The V segment lost 2 bases and the J segment 3 bases; nucleotides outside the gene matches: 6. The CDR3 bases are TGTGCCAGCAGTTTAGGTCCCGGGACAGGGGAAGAGACCCAGTACTTC. Residues: CASSLGPGTGEETQYF.

The table lists this clonotype with a few counts. The V and J genes are TRBV20-1 and TRBJ2-1; 10 bases agree with TRBD2. Germline assignment: CDR1 DFQATT and CDR2 SNEGSKA (reference sequence). Trimming removed 6 bases from V and 7 bases from J; junction bases left unmatched: 9. This CDR3 comprises 14 residues. The CDR3 sequence: CSASLAGEGNEQFF. DNA for the CDR3: TGCAGTGCGTCTCTAGCGGGGGAGGGAAATGAGCAGTTCTTC.

This clonotype was detected many times. The rearrangement uses TRBV20-1 and TRBJ2-1; maybe TRBD2 (6 bases). The germline V and J ends were trimmed by 3 bases and 7 bases, with 16 bases remaining between them. This CDR3 has 14 residues. Germline assignment: CDR1 DFQATT and CDR2 SNEGSKA (reference sequence). The chain's CDR3 is CSASSSAPWNEQFF. The CDR3 region has the DNA TGCAGTGCTAGTTCTAGCGCCCCTTGGAATGAGCAGTTCTTC.

This clonotype was counted many times. The chain uses TRBV20-1 and TRBJ2-1, with TRBD1 matching over 8 bases. Germline-derived CDR1 and CDR2 are DFQATT and SNEGSKA (reference sequence). The length of the CDR3 is 13 residues. This chain's CDR3 is CSASGGAYNEQFF. CDR3 in DNA: TGCAGCGCCTCAGGGGGCGCCTACAATGAGCAGTTCTTC.